A selection of T cell receptor beta chains follows, all from one sample in a study of graft-versus-host responses after intestinal transplantation. TCRdb's table, derived via immunoSEQ multiplex PCR, lists solely in-frame clones and lacks some. This table has approximately 37,000 clones, approximately 95% appearing once. Here the sequenced sample was PBMCs, taken 734 days after intestinal transplantation. These receptors came from a human patient who received an intestinal transplant, so some T cells may come from the graft donor. The CDR3 runs from the conserved cysteine through the conserved F or W. D genes are given only for firm matches. The size field is filled for only some rows; it gives once, few, many or a size class.

clone_size	d_call	cdr3_length	j_call	v_call	cdr3_aa	cdr3_nt
.	.	13	TRBJ1-2	TRBV6-6	CASSPGGNYGYTF	TGTGCCAGCAGTCCAGGAGGGAACTATGGCTACACCTTC
once	.	13	TRBJ1-4	TRBV5-6	CASSLGGPGVLFF	TGTGCCAGCAGCTTGGGGGGACCCGGGGTACTGTTTTTT
.	.	14	TRBJ2-1	TRBV5-1	CASSLDGGRSEQFF	TGCGCCAGCAGCTTGGATGGGGGGAGAAGTGAGCAGTTCTTC
.	.	14	TRBJ2-3	TRBV5-1	CASSFRVAADTQYF	TGCGCCAGCAGCTTCAGGGTAGCAGCAGATACGCAGTATTTT
.	TRBD2	16	TRBJ2-3	TRBV4-2	CASSQVGGGATDTQYF	TGTGCCAGCAGCCAAGTGGGCGGGGGAGCCACAGATACGCAGTATTTT
.	TRBD2	16	TRBJ2-5	TRBV9	CASSVEASGYQETQYF	TGTGCCAGCAGCGTAGAGGCTAGCGGGTACCAAGAGACCCAGTACTTC
.	.	11	TRBJ2-1	TRBV5-4	CASSLENEQFF	TGTGCCAGCAGCTTGGAGAATGAGCAGTTCTTC
.	.	16	TRBJ1-2	TRBV18	CASSPVPGRLDSGYTF	TGTGCCAGCTCACCTGTCCCAGGACGTTTAGATAGCGGCTACACCTTC
.	.	13	TRBJ2-1	TRBV28	CASSFDGRRGQFF	TGTGCCAGCAGTTTCGACGGCCGCCGGGGGCAGTTCTTC
once	TRBD2	17	TRBJ2-5	TRBV27	CASSLLRWRGWRETQYF	TGTGCCAGCAGTTTGTTGCGGTGGCGGGGGTGGAGGGAGACCCAGTACTTC
.	.	14	TRBJ1-2	TRBV4-2	CASSQDTDNYGYTF	TGTGCCAGCAGCCAAGATACGGATAACTATGGCTACACCTTC
.	TRBD1	17	TRBJ2-1	TRBV7-9	CASSFTGGPGSYNEQFF	TGTGCCAGCAGCTTTACAGGGGGGCCGGGTTCCTACAATGAGCAGTTCTTC
.	TRBD1	13	TRBJ2-7	TRBV19	CASSAGGGNEQYF	TGTGCCAGTAGTGCAGGGGGTGGAAACGAGCAGTACTTC
.	.	13	TRBJ2-3	TRBV6-4	CASSDERGDTQYF	TGTGCCAGCAGTGACGAACGAGGAGATACGCAGTATTTT
.	.	12	TRBJ1-2	TRBV30	CAWNGDDYGYTF	TGTGCCTGGAACGGGGATGACTATGGCTACACCTTC
.	TRBD2	15	TRBJ2-1	TRBV6-5	CASRTLAGGDNEQFF	TGTGCCAGCAGGACTCTAGCGGGGGGGGACAATGAGCAGTTCTTC